The 15 T cell receptor beta chains listed next were all sequenced from one sample in a study of blood T cells in healthy people across ages. A second PCR, run for roughly 7 to 12 cycles, used a sample-barcoded 5' primer plus a J-beta primer mix. MiXCR, run by TCRdb on the 5' RACE reads, gives a single entry per CDR3 protein. The data contain 800,000 to 900,000 distinct CDR3 sequences, around two thirds of them seen just once; the ten biggest clones take up around 30%. The specimen sequenced was blood. The source of these receptors is a man younger than 45 in good health.

The chain joins TRBV28 to TRBJ2-4, with a tentative D call TRBD1 (5 bases). CDR1 is MDHEN, CDR2 SYDVKM, per germline. The CDR3 sequence is 10 residues long. CDR3 nucleotides: TGTGGTACAGGTTCCTACGTGCAGTACTTC. Encoded protein: CGTGSYVQYF.

The genes are TRBV5-1 and TRBJ2-5, with TRBD1 as a possible D gene (8 bases). CDR3 length equals 15 residues. Germline V gives CDR1 SGHRS, CDR2 YFSETQ. V lost 4 bases to trimming and J lost 11 bases, with 24 bases between them. The CDR3 spells CASSLGGTGIEEQYF. CDR3 nucleotide sequence: TGCGCCAGCAGCCTGGGAGGGACAGGTATTGAGGAGCAGTACTTC.

The V call is TRBV12-3 or TRBV12-4, the J call TRBJ2-6; D remains ambiguous. Trimming removed 5 bases at V and 0 bases at J, with 11 bases between. The CDR3 runs to 16 residues. The CDR3 sequence is CASSPPFGSGANVLTF. CDR3 DNA sequence: TGTGCCAGCAGTCCCCCTTTCGGCTCTGGGGCCAACGTCCTGACTTTC.

V is TRBV12-3 or TRBV12-4 and J is TRBJ2-3; D call uncertain. V lost 6 bases and J 2 bases, leaving 15 bases between the germline ends. The CDR3 spans 15 residues. The CDR3 sequence: CASSPRLGPTDTQYF. The CDR3 coding sequence is TGTGCCAGCAGCCCGCGCCTAGGCCCCACAGATACGCAGTATTTT.

The chain couples TRBV20-1 to TRBJ2-1, with a possible D match to TRBD2 (5 bases). The CDR3 is 13 amino acids. The V gene's germline CDR1 is DFQATT and CDR2 SNEGSKA (reference sequence). V gave up 6 bases and J gave up 4 bases, with 13 bases separating them. CDR3 residues: CSALGRTYNEQFF. CDR3 nucleotides: TGCAGTGCCCTCGGACGGACTTACAATGAGCAGTTCTTC.

This rearrangement joins TRBV6-2 or TRBV6-3 to TRBJ2-1; D is perhaps TRBD2 (5 bases). The CDR3 contains 12 residues. The germline gives CDR1 MNHEY, CDR2 SVGEGT. Trimming cost V 6 bases and J 8 bases, with 11 bases left between them. This CDR3 is CASRSEGDEQFF. The CDR3 DNA reads TGTGCCAGCAGATCTGAGGGCGATGAGCAGTTCTTC.

This clonotype came up once. V gene TRBV29-1 combines with J gene TRBJ2-5, with D perhaps matching TRBD1 or TRBD2 (5 bases each). This CDR3 is built from 13 residues. Trimming cost V 7 bases and J 11 bases, with 23 bases left between them. In germline, CDR1 is SQVTM, CDR2 ANQGSEA. CDR3 region: CSAERGLGSEQYF. The CDR3, as DNA: TGCAGCGCCGAACGGGGCCTAGGGAGTGAGCAGTACTTC.

The chain has TRBV4-2 and TRBJ2-1, with TRBD1 matching 8 bases. CDR1 LGHNA and CDR2 YNFKEQ come from the germline V gene. The length of the CDR3 is 15 residues. V lost 4 bases to trimming and J lost 9 bases; unmatched junction nucleotides: 11. CDR3 loop: CASSLKLDRVSEQFF. The CDR3 region has the DNA TGTGCCAGCAGCCTCAAGTTGGACAGGGTCAGTGAGCAGTTCTTC.

The chain has TRBV28 and TRBJ2-1, with D tentatively TRBD2 (6 bases). Germline V gene lookup returns CDR1 MDHEN and CDR2 SYDVKM. The V end was cut by 7 bases, the J end by 0 bases, with 13 bases between. The CDR3 runs 15 residues. CDR3 in DNA: TGTGCCAGCACCCCGGCGGGGAGCTCCTACAATGAGCAGTTCTTC. This encodes CASTPAGSSYNEQFF.

The gene calls are TRBV7-2 and TRBJ2-7; D is undetermined. The DNA matches TRBJ2-5 better at its end, which makes the J call doubtful. Germline CDR1 and CDR2: SGHTA and FQGNSA. This CDR3 is built from 14 residues. Written as DNA, the CDR3 is TGTGCCAGCAGCTTAGACGCGCTCCTGGAGACCCAGTACTTC. Amino acids: CASSLDALLETQYF.

This clonotype has a handful of counts. The chain carries TRBV10-3 and TRBJ2-1; D is undetermined. CDR1 and CDR2 (germline): ENHRY, SYGVKD. This CDR3 has 12 amino acids. V was trimmed by 4 bases and J by 8 bases, leaving 9 bases between them. In DNA form, the CDR3 reads TGTGCCATCAGTGGCACCCTCTATGAGCAGTTCTTC. It yields the protein CAISGTLYEQFF.

The chain recombines TRBV14 with TRBJ1-5; D ambiguous. CDR3 length: 15 residues. The V and J ends lost 0 bases and 7 bases respectively, with 13 bases between them. Germline lookup yields CDR1 SGHDN and CDR2 FVKESK. The DNA for the CDR3 is TGTGCCAGCAGCCAAGATCAAGAGGGTTACCAGCCCCAGCATTTT. The encoded protein is CASSQDQEGYQPQHF.

The chain recombines TRBV7-6 with TRBJ2-1; D not resolved. Trimming took off 3 bases at V and 5 bases at J, with 5 bases between the two ends. Germline V gives CDR1 SGHVS, CDR2 FNYEAQ. This CDR3 has 12 amino acids. The CDR3 bases are TGTGCCAGCAGCTTCTTCGACAATGAGCAGTTCTTC. Protein: CASSFFDNEQFF.

This clonotype was counted at least ten times. The germline gene is not matched at one end of the junction; a read error may be the cause. The chain is built from TRBV7-2 and TRBJ1-2; 7 bases match TRBD1. CDR1 is SGHTA and CDR2 is FQGNSA in the germline V gene. The CDR3 extends over 14 amino acids. The CDR3: CASSLGQGGYGYTF. The CDR3, as DNA: TGCGCCAGCAGCCTTGGGCAGGGGGGCTATGGCTACACCTTC. The full variable domain, in which reference TRBV7-2 and TRBJ1-2 provide the parts outside the CDR3, is GAGVSQSPSNKVTEKGKDVELRCDPISGHTALYWYRQSLGQGLEFLIYFQGNSAPDKSGLPSDRFSAERTGGSVSTLTIQRTQQEDSAVYLCASSLGQGGYGYTFGSGTRLTVV.

This clonotype was counted a few times. The chain joins TRBV29-1 to TRBJ2-3; possible D gene TRBD2, 5 bases. The CDR3 runs to 14 residues. Per the germline V gene, CDR1 is SQVTM and CDR2 is ANQGSEA. V gave up 2 bases and J gave up 4 bases, with 13 bases separating them. CDR3 sequence (DNA): TGCAGCGTTGAATCGGCAACGAGGGCAGATACGCAGTATTTT. Translating it yields CSVESATRADTQYF.